This TCR beta chain comes out of a study of vaccination and CD4 T cells after COVID-19. Turning to the study itself: Stimulation of the cells used overlapping spike peptide pools from SARS-CoV-2 and from the common cold coronaviruses HCoV-NL63, HCoV-OC43 and HCoV-229E. As control conditions, cultures were given either a CEFX pool serving as positive control, an HIV-1 Nef pool, or no peptide at all.

This clonotype turned up a few times. Its specificity is not known. Described treatment: roughly 10-day PBMC culture with coronavirus spike peptide pools or control peptides (ViraFEST assay). CD4+ T cells that had been cultured provided DNA sequenced with the Oncomine TCR Beta short-read assay. TCRdb recomputed calls from the PCR reads with MiXCR, one row per CDR3 protein. The profile shows about 17,000 distinct CDR3 sequences, 30% to 40% of them singletons. V trimming: 2 bases; J trimming: 4 bases; junction bases outside the gene matches: 5. Per the germline V gene, CDR1 is GTSNPN and CDR2 is SVGIG (reference sequence). CDR3 length: 14 residues.

This sequence was found in a human donor with COVID-19. The J gene is TRBJ1-3, the V gene TRBV30, with 7 nucleotides matching TRBD1. Material for sequencing was cultured CD4+ T cells from blood. The CDR3 protein is CAWSRDSFGNTIYF. The CDR3 nucleotides read TGTGCCTGGAGTCGGGACAGCTTCGGAAACACCATATATTTT.